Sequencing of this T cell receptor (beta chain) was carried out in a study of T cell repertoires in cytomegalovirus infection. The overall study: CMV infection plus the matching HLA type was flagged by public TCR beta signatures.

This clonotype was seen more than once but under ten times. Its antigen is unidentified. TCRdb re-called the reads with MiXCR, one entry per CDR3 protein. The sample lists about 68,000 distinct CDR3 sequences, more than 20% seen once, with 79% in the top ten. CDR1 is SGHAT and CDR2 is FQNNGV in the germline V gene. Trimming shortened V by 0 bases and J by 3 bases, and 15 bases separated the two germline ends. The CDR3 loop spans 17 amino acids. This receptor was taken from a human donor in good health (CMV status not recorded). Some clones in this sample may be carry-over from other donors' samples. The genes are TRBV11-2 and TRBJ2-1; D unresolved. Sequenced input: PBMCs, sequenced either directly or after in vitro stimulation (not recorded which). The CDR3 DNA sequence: TGTGCCAGCAGCTTAGATCCTTTAGTCCTTAACTACAATGAGCAGTTCTTC. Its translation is CASSLDPLVLNYNEQFF. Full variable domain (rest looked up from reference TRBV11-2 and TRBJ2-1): EAGVAQSPRYKIIEKRQSVAFWCNPISGHATLYWYQQILGQGPKLLIQFQNNGVVDDSQLPKDRFSAERLKGVDSTLKIQPAKLEDSAVYLCASSLDPLVLNYNEQFFGPGTRLTVL.